This T cell receptor (beta chain) was identified during a study of cytomegalovirus exposure and HLA in healthy donors. The study's findings and limits: Rare TCR sequences predominated, though certain public TCRs were found in many donors. Reported results showed that the classifier diagnosed cytomegalovirus status with high specificity and sensitivity. Specific recognition of CMV antigens was confirmed in vitro for a few chains (all CMV-associated).

60 Vbeta and 13 Jbeta primers were used in PCR. Per the original methods: Later, tens of millions of unique TCR beta chains were counted in an analysis, and some 11 million of them were shared. Sequencing used immunoSEQ multiplex PCR; TCRdb keeps in-frame clones, though not all of them. The V and J calls and clone size come from that table; D and trimming were worked out from the DNA. The data hold roughly 180,000 clones, with 70% to 80% observed a single time. Of note for this clone: Its antigen is unknown.

The specimen was PBMCs. The clonotype comes from a man aged 18 to 35 in good health and CMV-seronegative.

The CDR3 is CASSTREVGNGYTF. The CDR3 region has the DNA TGTGCCAGCAGCACCAGGGAAGTGGGAAATGGCTACACCTTC. The chain joins TRBV13 to TRBJ1-2, with D tentatively TRBD1 (5 bases). V was clipped by 5 bases and J by 6 bases, with 16 bases between them. In germline, CDR1 is PRHDT, CDR2 FYEKMQ (reference sequence). The CDR3 has 14 residues.